The source of this T cell receptor beta chain is a study of blood T cell repertoires in COVID-19. V lost 7 bases to trimming and J lost 1 base, with 9 bases between them. Germline loops: CDR1 SGHVS, CDR2 FNYEAQ. The CDR3 has 13 amino acids. In the original analysis: How many nucleated cells were present was estimated from reference gene primer amplification. This table comes from immunoSEQ multiplex PCR, and its TCRdb copy is limited to in-frame clones, with some not included. The V and J calls and clone size are taken from that table; D and trimming were inferred from the DNA. The table lists around 310,000 clones, under 90% of them singletons, with about a tenth in the top ten. In assigning cohorts, the study relied on participant-reported clinical history.

The chain joins TRBV7-6 to TRBJ2-3; D is ambiguous. Sequences were obtained from PBMCs or T cells enriched from blood (not recorded which). The TCR comes from a woman aged 25 to 45 who had recovered from COVID-19. CDR3 sequence reads: CASTPQGTDTQYF. The DNA for the CDR3 is TGTGCCAGCACGCCTCAGGGCACAGATACGCAGTATTTT. The full variable domain, its missing parts supplied by reference TRBV7-6 and TRBJ2-3, is GAGVSQSPRYKVTKRGQDVALRCDPISGHVSLYWYRQALGQGPEFLTYFNYEAQQDKSGLPNDRFSAERPEGSISTLTIQRTEQRDSAMYRCASTPQGTDTQYFGPGTRLTVL.